These 24 T cell receptor beta chains came from one sample sequenced in a study of shared clonotypes between healthy human individuals (dated by TCRdb to 2018 to 2020). The protocol used for the library was the immunoSEQ multiplex PCR assay. Drawn from immuneACCESS, this table holds only the in-frame rearrangements with V and J called that TCRdb kept. Clones are partly lost; checked studies trace under half to an unresolved V gene and leave the rest unexplained. For this sample the table gives over a million clones, of which roughly 96% were detected only once. The ten largest clones add up to more than 0.9% of the sample. Specimen: naive CD4+ T cells sorted from blood. The cell subset or site label corresponds to: CD45RA+ positively selected. The receptors derive from a man aged 25-45 years in good health.

The chain recombines TRBV19 with TRBJ1-1; 7 bases align to TRBD1. Germline lookup yields CDR1 LNHDA and CDR2 SQIVND (reference sequence). J gave up 2 bases and V 3 bases, and 9 bases lay outside the gene matches. The CDR3 sequence is 16 residues long. CDR3 loop: CASSMAPGQYNTEAFF. In nucleotides, the CDR3 is TGTGCCAGTAGTATGGCCCCGGGACAGTACAACACTGAAGCTTTCTTT.

This sequence joins TRBV30 and TRBJ1-3, with unresolved D. The length of the CDR3 is 15 residues. Looked up from germline, CDR1 is GTSNPN and CDR2 is SVGIG (reference sequence). The V and J ends lost 0 bases and 2 bases respectively, with 11 bases between them. CDR3 DNA: TGTGCCTGGAGTGTAGGTGGAAGGACTGGAAACACCATATATTTT. It translates to CAWSVGGRTGNTIYF.

The genes are TRBV10-1 and TRBJ1-2; D not resolved. The CDR3 contains 15 residues. Trimming took 0 bases from V and 5 from J, leaving 13 bases between them. Germline assignment: CDR1 WNHNN and CDR2 SYGVQD (reference sequence). The CDR3 nucleotides read TGCGCCAGCAGTGAGTCTCGCGGACCGGAGTATGGCTACACCTTC. Amino acids: CASSESRGPEYGYTF.

The chain is built from TRBV29-1 and TRBJ2-3; TRBD1 matches at 10 bases. Germline V lookup: CDR1 SQVTM, CDR2 ANQGSEA. The CDR3 is made up of 14 amino acids. The V gene end was trimmed by 6 bases and the J gene end by 4 bases; junction bases not matched to a gene: 7. The CDR3 sequence is CSVSTGQGPDTQYF. CDR3 DNA: TGCAGCGTGTCGACGGGACAGGGGCCAGATACGCAGTATTTT.

This chain links TRBV14 with TRBJ2-5; D unresolved. CDR3 size: 13 residues. The germline CDR1 and CDR2 sequences are SGHDN and FVKESK. Trimming stripped 5 bases from V and 2 bases from J, with 9 bases between. The CDR3: CASSALGQETQYF. The CDR3 bases are TGTGCCAGCAGCGCCTTAGGGCAAGAGACCCAGTACTTC.

This sequence joins TRBV7-9 and TRBJ1-5; 9 positions match TRBD1. The CDR3 has 15 residues. In germline, CDR1 is SEHNR, CDR2 FQNEAQ (reference sequence). The trim removed 1 base at V and 7 bases at J, leaving 5 bases unmatched. The CDR3 DNA reads TGTGCCAGCAGCTTAGGGGGACAGGGTAAACAGCCCCAGCATTTT. It translates to CASSLGGQGKQPQHF.

About this clone itself: This specimen includes other DNA sequences encoding the same CDR3. V is TRBV7-9 and J is TRBJ1-3; possible D gene TRBD1, 5 bases. Germline V lookup: CDR1 SEHNR, CDR2 FQNEAQ (reference sequence). Trimming left V 5 bases short and J 6 bases short, with 14 bases between. The CDR3 covers 14 residues. DNA for the CDR3: TGTGCCAGCAGCGCCTCCCAGGGAGCAAACACCATATATTTT. Protein: CASSASQGANTIYF.

The chain uses TRBV7-3 and TRBJ1-4; no clear D gene. Germline V gives CDR1 SGHTA, CDR2 FQGTGA. The CDR3 covers 12 residues. V was clipped by 6 bases and J by 6 bases, with 8 bases between them. CDR3 DNA: TGTGCCAGCAGTTCCCGACATGAAAAACTGTTTTTT. Protein product: CASSSRHEKLFF.

The chain recombines TRBV11-2 with TRBJ2-2; the D is unclear. The CDR3 runs 15 residues. The germline CDR1 and CDR2 sequences are SGHAT and FQNNGV. The V gene lost 2 bases and the J gene lost 5 bases, with 12 bases spanning the gap. The CDR3 here is CASSLNPTRTGELFF. Written as DNA, the CDR3 is TGTGCCAGCAGCTTAAACCCCACCAGGACCGGGGAGCTGTTTTTT.

To note about this clone: At one end the junction does not follow the germline gene, possibly because of a read error. This sequence joins TRBV15 and TRBJ2-1; D remains ambiguous. The CDR3 spans 13 residues. Germline V CDR1 and CDR2: LNHNV, YYDKDF (reference sequence). The CDR3 region has the DNA TGTGCCACCAGCAGAGTGGTAGGGCGTCGCTCCATCTTC. Its protein is CATSRVVGRRSIF.

J is TRBJ2-7 and V is TRBV10-1; D gene ambiguous. Germline V gene sequence: CDR1 WNHNN, CDR2 SYGVQD (reference sequence). The V end lost 3 bases, the J end lost 2 bases, and 8 bases lay between the germline ends. The CDR3 is made up of 13 amino acids. This CDR3 is CASSEQQTYEQYF. Written as DNA, the CDR3 is TGCGCCAGCAGTGAACAACAGACCTACGAGCAGTACTTC.

This rearrangement joins TRBV6-1 to TRBJ2-7; D remains unclear. The CDR3 covers 14 residues. Trimming removed 2 bases at V and 6 bases at J, with 14 bases between. In germline, CDR1 is MNHNS, CDR2 SASEGT. This CDR3 reads CASSERRPSGEQYF. In DNA, the CDR3 is TGTGCCAGCAGTGAAAGAAGACCGTCGGGCGAGCAGTACTTC.

The V gene is TRBV19, the J gene TRBJ2-3; 10 bases line up with TRBD1. V shed 9 bases and J 5 bases; nucleotides not matched to a gene: 17. The CDR3 has 17 residues. CDR1 is LNHDA and CDR2 is SQIVND in the germline V gene (reference sequence). CDR3 DNA sequence: TGTGCCAGCAGGTCCCATACCCCGGGGACAGGGGTAGATACGCAGTATTTT. Encoded protein: CASRSHTPGTGVDTQYF. Full variable domain (remainder filled in from reference TRBV19 and TRBJ2-3): DGGITQSPKYLFRKEGQNVTLSCEQNLNHDAMYWYRQDPGQGLRLIYYSQIVNDFQKGDIAEGYSVSREKKESFPLTVTSAQKNPTAFYLCASRSHTPGTGVDTQYFGPGTRLTVL.

The DNA for the CDR3 is TGTGCCAGCAGCTTAGCGGGAGGCCCTATAGGCAATGAGCAGTTCTTC. This sequence encodes CASSLAGGPIGNEQFF. J is TRBJ2-1 and V is TRBV5-4; 9 bases line up with TRBD2. The junction had 9 bases not matched to a gene; V was cut back by 2 bases and J by 6 bases. Germline V gene lookup returns CDR1 SGHNT and CDR2 YYREEE (reference sequence). The CDR3 runs to 16 residues. Variable domain in full (rest from reference TRBV5-4 and TRBJ2-1): ETGVTQSPTHLIKTRGQQVTLRCSSQSGHNTVSWYQQALGQGPQFIFQYYREEENGRGNFPPRFSGLQFPNYSSELNVNALELDDSALYLCASSLAGGPIGNEQFFGPGTRLTVL.

The V gene is TRBV5-1, the J gene TRBJ1-3; D unclear. CDR1 SGHRS and CDR2 YFSETQ come from the germline V gene. V lost 9 bases and J 0 bases, leaving 10 bases between the germline ends. CDR3 length: 13 residues. CDR3 loop: CANPPFSGNTIYF. CDR3 DNA sequence: TGCGCCAACCCCCCCTTCTCTGGAAACACCATATATTTT.

The chain employs TRBV5-5 and TRBJ2-5, with TRBD2 as a possible D gene (6 bases). Germline loops: CDR1 SGHKS, CDR2 YYEKEE (reference sequence). V lost 4 bases, J lost 5 bases, and 15 bases lay in between. The CDR3 spans 14 residues. CDR3 bases: TGTGCCAGCAGCCTGTCCCCTGGGGGGGAGACCCAGTACTTC. As protein: CASSLSPGGETQYF. The whole variable domain, remainder taken from reference TRBV5-5 and TRBJ2-5, is DAGVTQSPTHLIKTRGQQVTLRCSPISGHKSVSWYQQVLGQGPQFIFQYYEKEERGRGNFPDRFSARQFPNYSSELNVNALLLGDSALYLCASSLSPGGETQYFGPGTRLLVL.

V usage is TRBV10-3 and J usage is TRBJ2-3; D unresolved. Germline V gives CDR1 ENHRY, CDR2 SYGVKD. This CDR3 is built from 13 residues. V lost 10 bases to trimming and J lost 4 bases, with 15 bases between them. CDR3 residues: CATAQSDADTQYF. The CDR3 coding sequence is TGTGCCACAGCCCAGTCCGACGCAGATACGCAGTATTTT.

The genes are TRBV9 and TRBJ2-1; no reliable D call. V lost 4 bases, J lost 8 bases, and 13 bases lay in between. Germline CDR1 reads SGDLS; CDR2 reads YYNGEE. The CDR3 consists of 13 residues. In DNA form, the CDR3 reads TGTGCCAGCAGCCCACATAGAGAGGATGAGCAGTTCTTC. Encoded protein: CASSPHREDEQFF.

This clone was seen once. This chain uses TRBV15 with TRBJ2-3; 7 bases align to TRBD2. V gave up 1 base and J gave up 6 bases; unmatched junction bases: 10. This CDR3 has 16 residues. Germline-derived CDR1 and CDR2 are LNHNV and YYDKDF (reference sequence). This CDR3 is CATSRGLAREVDTQYF. The CDR3 DNA reads as TGTGCCACCAGCAGAGGACTAGCCCGTGAAGTGGATACGCAGTATTTT.

The chain recombines TRBV11-2 with TRBJ2-5, with 7 nucleotides matching TRBD1. The CDR3 consists of 15 residues. The ends lost 5 bases at V and 5 bases at J; junction bases unmatched: 11. Germline V gene data show CDR1 as SGHAT and CDR2 as FQNNGV. DNA for the CDR3: TGTGCCAGCAGCACCTACAGGGGTCAGGGTGAGACCCAGTACTTC. It yields the protein CASSTYRGQGETQYF.

The chain links TRBV29-1 to TRBJ1-4, with D unresolved. This CDR3 region has 13 residues. V lost 6 bases, J lost 7 bases, and 15 bases lay in between. CDR1 SQVTM and CDR2 ANQGSEA come from the germline V gene. The CDR3 here is CSVAQHPTEKLFF. CDR3 coding DNA: TGCAGCGTCGCACAGCACCCTACTGAAAAACTGTTTTTT.

The genes are TRBV29-1 and TRBJ1-2, with TRBD1 as a possible D gene (5 bases). The CDR3 length is 10 residues. CDR1 SQVTM and CDR2 ANQGSEA come from the germline V gene. Trimming removed 8 bases from V and 3 bases from J, with 7 bases in between. The CDR3 sequence is CSTTDYGYTF. For the CDR3, the DNA is TGCAGCACGACAGACTATGGCTACACCTTC.

Notes on this clone: Other DNA sequences in this sample translate to the same CDR3. The rearrangement joins TRBV5-8 to TRBJ2-7; D gene uncertain. Germline assignment: CDR1 SGHTS and CDR2 YDEGEE. Trimming removed 2 bases from V and 4 bases from J, with 4 bases in between. The CDR3 consists of 11 residues. The CDR3: CASSFRYEQYF. The CDR3 DNA reads as TGTGCCAGCAGCTTCAGGTACGAGCAGTACTTC.

The gene calls are TRBV27 and TRBJ2-7; 7 positions agree with TRBD2. The germline gives CDR1 MNHEY, CDR2 SMNVEV (reference sequence). V trimming: 7 bases; J trimming: 5 bases; junction bases outside the gene matches: 8. The CDR3 extends over 13 amino acids. The CDR3 DNA is TGTGCCAGCACGGGCGGGGGTGACCACGAGCAGTACTTC. Encoded protein: CASTGGGDHEQYF.